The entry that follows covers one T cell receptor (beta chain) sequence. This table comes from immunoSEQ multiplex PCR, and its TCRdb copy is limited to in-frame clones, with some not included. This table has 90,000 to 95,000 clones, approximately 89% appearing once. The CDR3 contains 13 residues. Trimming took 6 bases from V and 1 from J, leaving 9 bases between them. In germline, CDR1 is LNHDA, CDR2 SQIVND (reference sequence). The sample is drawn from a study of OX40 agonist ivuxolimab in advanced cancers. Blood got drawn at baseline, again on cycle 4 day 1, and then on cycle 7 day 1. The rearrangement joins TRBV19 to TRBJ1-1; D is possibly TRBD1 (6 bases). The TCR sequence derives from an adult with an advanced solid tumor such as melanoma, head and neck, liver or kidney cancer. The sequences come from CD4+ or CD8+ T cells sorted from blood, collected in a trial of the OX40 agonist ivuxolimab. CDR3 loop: CASSQTGNTEAFF. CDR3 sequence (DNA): TGTGCCAGTAGCCAGACAGGGAACACTGAAGCTTTCTTT.